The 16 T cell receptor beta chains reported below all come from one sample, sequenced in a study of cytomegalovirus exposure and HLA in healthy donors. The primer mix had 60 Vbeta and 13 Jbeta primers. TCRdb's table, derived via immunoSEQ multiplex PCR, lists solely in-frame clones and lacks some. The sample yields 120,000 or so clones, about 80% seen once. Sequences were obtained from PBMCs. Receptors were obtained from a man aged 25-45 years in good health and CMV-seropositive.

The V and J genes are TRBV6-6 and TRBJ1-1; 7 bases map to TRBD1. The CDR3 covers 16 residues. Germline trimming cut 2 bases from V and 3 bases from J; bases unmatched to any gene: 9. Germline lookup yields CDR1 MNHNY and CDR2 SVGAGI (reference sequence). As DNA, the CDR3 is TGTGCCAGCAGTTACGGGGGACAGCAGTACGACACTGAAGCTTTCTTT. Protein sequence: CASSYGGQQYDTEAFF.

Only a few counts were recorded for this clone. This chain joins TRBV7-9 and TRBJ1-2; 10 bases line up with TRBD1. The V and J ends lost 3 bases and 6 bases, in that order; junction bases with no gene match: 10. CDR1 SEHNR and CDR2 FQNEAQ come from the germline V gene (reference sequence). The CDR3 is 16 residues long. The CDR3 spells CASSFEGQGLRDGYTF. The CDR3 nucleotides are TGTGCCAGCAGCTTTGAGGGACAGGGGCTTAGGGATGGCTACACCTTC.

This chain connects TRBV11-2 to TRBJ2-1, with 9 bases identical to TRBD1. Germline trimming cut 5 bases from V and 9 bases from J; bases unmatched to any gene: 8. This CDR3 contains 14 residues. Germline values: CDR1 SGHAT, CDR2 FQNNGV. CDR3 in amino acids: CASSGGTGRGEQFF. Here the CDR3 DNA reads TGTGCCAGCAGCGGAGGGACAGGGAGGGGTGAGCAGTTCTTC. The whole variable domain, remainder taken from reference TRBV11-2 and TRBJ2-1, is EAGVAQSPRYKIIEKRQSVAFWCNPISGHATLYWYQQILGQGPKLLIQFQNNGVVDDSQLPKDRFSAERLKGVDSTLKIQPAKLEDSAVYLCASSGGTGRGEQFFGPGTRLTVL.

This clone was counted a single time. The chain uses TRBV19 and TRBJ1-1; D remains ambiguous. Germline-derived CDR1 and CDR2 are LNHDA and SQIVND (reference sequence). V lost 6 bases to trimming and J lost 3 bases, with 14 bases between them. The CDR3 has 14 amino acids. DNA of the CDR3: TGTGCCAGTAGATCCAACCTCCGGGACACTGAAGCTTTCTTT. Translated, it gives CASRSNLRDTEAFF.

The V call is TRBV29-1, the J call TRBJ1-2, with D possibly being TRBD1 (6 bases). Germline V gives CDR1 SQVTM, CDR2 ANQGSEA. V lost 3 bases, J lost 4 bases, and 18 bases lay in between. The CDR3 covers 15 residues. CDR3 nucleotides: TGCAGCGTTGACGGCACAGGGTCAGTTGGCTATGGCTACACCTTC. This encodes CSVDGTGSVGYGYTF. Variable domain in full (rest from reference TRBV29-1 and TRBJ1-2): SAVISQKPSRDICQRGTSLTIQCQVDSQVTMMFWYRQQPGQSLTLIATANQGSEATYESGFVIDKFPISRPNLTFSTLTVSNMSPEDSSIYLCSVDGTGSVGYGYTFGSGTRLTVV.

This chain's CDR3 is CASSSGQGMDTQYF. CDR3 sequence (DNA): TGCGCCAGCAGCTCAGGACAGGGAATGGATACGCAGTATTTT. V is TRBV5-1 and J is TRBJ2-3, with TRBD1 matching 8 bases. CDR1 is SGHRS and CDR2 is YFSETQ in the germline V gene. CDR3 length: 14 residues. Unmatched junction bases numbered 6, after V lost 3 bases and J lost 6 bases.

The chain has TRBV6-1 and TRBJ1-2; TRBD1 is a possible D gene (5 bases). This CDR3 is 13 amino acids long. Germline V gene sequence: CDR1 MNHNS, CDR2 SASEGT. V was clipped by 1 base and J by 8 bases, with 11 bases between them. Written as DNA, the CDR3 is TGTGCCAGCAGTGAAGGGGGGGTTGGGGGCTACACCTTC. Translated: CASSEGGVGGYTF.

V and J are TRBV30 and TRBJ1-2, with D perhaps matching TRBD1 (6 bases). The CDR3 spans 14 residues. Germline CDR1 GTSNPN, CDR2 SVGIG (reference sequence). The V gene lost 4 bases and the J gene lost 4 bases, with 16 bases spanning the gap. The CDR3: CAWTASGTSYGYTF. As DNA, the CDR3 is TGTGCCTGGACAGCCTCCGGGACATCCTATGGCTACACCTTC.

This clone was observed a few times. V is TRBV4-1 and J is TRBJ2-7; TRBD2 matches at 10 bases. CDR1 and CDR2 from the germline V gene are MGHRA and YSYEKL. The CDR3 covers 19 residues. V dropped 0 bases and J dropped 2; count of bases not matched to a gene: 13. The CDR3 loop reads CASSQDLNLAGGTPYEQYF. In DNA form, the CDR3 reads TGCGCCAGCAGCCAAGATTTAAACTTAGCGGGGGGCACCCCCTACGAGCAGTACTTC.

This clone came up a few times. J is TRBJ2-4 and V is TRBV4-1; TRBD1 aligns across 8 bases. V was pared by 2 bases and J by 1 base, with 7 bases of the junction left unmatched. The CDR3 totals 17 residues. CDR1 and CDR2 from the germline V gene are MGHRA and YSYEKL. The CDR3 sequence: CASSQPTGGRAKNIQYF. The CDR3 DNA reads TGCGCCAGCAGCCAACCTACAGGGGGTCGGGCCAAAAACATTCAGTACTTC.

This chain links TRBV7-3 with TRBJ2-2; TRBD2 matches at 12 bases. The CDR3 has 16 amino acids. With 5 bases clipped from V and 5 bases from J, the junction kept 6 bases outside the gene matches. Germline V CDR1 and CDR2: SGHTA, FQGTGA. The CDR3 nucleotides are TGTGCCAGCAGCGAGCTAGCGGGGGGGGAAACCGGGGAGCTGTTTTTT. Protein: CASSELAGGETGELFF. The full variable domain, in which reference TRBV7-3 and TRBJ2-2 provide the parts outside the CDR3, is GAGVSQTPSNKVTEKGKYVELRCDPISGHTALYWYRQSLGQGPEFLIYFQGTGAADDSGLPNDRFFAVRPEGSVSTLKIQRTERGDSAVYLCASSELAGGETGELFFGEGSRLTVL.

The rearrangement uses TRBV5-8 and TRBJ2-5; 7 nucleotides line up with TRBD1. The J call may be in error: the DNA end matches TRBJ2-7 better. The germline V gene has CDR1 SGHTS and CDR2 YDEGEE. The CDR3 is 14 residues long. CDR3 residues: CASSFGTALYEQYF. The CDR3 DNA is TGTGCCAGCAGCTTCGGGACAGCCCTTTACGAGCAGTACTTC.

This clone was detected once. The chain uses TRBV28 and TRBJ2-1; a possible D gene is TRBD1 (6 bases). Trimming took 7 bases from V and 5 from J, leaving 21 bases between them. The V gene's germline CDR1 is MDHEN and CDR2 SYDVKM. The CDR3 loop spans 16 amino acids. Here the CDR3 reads CASTWGPRHEHNEQFF. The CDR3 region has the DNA TGTGCCAGCACTTGGGGGCCGCGACACGAGCACAATGAGCAGTTCTTC.

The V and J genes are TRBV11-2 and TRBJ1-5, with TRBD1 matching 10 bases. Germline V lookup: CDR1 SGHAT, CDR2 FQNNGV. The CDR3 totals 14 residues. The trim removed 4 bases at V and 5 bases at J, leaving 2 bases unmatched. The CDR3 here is CASSSTGGDQPQHF. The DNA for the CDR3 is TGTGCCAGCAGCTCGACAGGGGGCGATCAGCCCCAGCATTTT.

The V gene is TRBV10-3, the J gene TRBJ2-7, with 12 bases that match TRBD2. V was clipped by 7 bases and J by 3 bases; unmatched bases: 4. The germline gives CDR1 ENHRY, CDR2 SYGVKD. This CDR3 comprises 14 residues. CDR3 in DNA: TGTGCCATCACGGGGACTAGCGGGCGCTACGAGCAGTACTTC. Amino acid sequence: CAITGTSGRYEQYF.

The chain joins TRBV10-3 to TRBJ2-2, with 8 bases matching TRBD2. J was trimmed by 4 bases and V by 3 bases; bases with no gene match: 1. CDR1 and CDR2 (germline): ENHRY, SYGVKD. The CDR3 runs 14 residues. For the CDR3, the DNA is TGTGCCATCAGTGAACGGGAGGGCACCGGGGAGCTGTTTTTT. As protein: CAISEREGTGELFF.